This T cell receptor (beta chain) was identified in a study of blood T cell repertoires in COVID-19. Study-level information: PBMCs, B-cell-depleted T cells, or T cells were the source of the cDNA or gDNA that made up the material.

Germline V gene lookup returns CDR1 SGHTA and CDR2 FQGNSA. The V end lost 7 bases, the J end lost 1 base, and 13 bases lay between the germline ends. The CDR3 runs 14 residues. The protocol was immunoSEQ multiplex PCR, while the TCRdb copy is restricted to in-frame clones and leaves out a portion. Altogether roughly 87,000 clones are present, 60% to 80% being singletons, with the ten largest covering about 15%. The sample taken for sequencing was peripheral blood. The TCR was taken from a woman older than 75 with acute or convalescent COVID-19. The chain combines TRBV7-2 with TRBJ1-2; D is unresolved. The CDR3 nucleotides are TGTGCCAGCACCCCAGGAGGCGTTAACTATGGCTACACCTTC. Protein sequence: CASTPGGVNYGYTF.